One and the same sample provided the 10 T cell receptor beta chains below, sequenced in a study of cytomegalovirus exposure and HLA in healthy donors. The PCR had 60 Vbeta and 13 Jbeta primers. Profiled with immunoSEQ multiplex PCR; TCRdb holds only in-frame clones, not every one. The sample consists of 150,000 to 200,000 clones, 75% to 90% of them appearing once. The sample consisted of PBMCs. The receptors stem from a man aged 18 to 30 in good health and CMV-seropositive.

The V gene is TRBV7-9, the J gene TRBJ1-2; 7 nucleotides align to TRBD1. This CDR3 is 14 amino acids long. CDR1 is SEHNR and CDR2 is FQNEAQ in the germline V gene (reference sequence). V was clipped by 2 bases and J by 4 bases; unmatched bases: 4. CDR3 sequence reads: CASSLTGQPYGYTF. CDR3 DNA sequence: TGTGCCAGCAGCTTAACGGGACAGCCCTATGGCTACACCTTC.

This clone is a singleton in its sample. The J gene is TRBJ1-6, the V gene TRBV2; 8 bases fit TRBD1. With 10 bases clipped from V and 6 bases from J, the junction kept 8 bases outside the gene matches. Germline lookup yields CDR1 SNHLY and CDR2 FYNNEI. The CDR3 consists of 14 residues. The CDR3 loop is CATGRDRPNSPLHF. CDR3 DNA: TGTGCCACCGGCCGGGACAGGCCTAATTCACCCCTCCACTTT.

The chain combines TRBV7-3 with TRBJ2-2; 8 nucleotides align to TRBD1. The J segment lost 7 bases and the V segment lost 5 bases, leaving 9 bases of the junction unmatched. Germline V lookup: CDR1 SGHTA, CDR2 FQGTGA. The CDR3 has 15 amino acids. The CDR3 loop is CASSDTQTGVGELFF. The CDR3 DNA reads TGTGCCAGCAGCGATACCCAGACAGGGGTCGGGGAGCTGTTTTTT.

The genes are TRBV5-1 and TRBJ2-5; no reliable D call. V was pared by 0 bases and J by 2 bases, with 8 bases between. Germline V CDR1 and CDR2: SGHRS, YFSETQ. This CDR3 has 14 amino acids. CDR3 amino acids: CASSLESVQETQYF. The CDR3 nucleotides read TGCGCCAGCAGCTTGGAGTCAGTTCAAGAGACCCAGTACTTC. Supplemented by reference TRBV5-1 and TRBJ2-5, the full variable domain reads KAGVTQTPRYLIKTRGQQVTLSCSPISGHRSVSWYQQTPGQGLQFLFEYFSETQRNKGNFPGRFSGRQFSNSRSEMNVSTLELGDSALYLCASSLESVQETQYFGPGTRLLVL.

This clone has just a few counts. The chain uses TRBV4-2 and TRBJ2-7; 16 bases are shared with TRBD2. The CDR3 runs to 18 residues. The junction had 11 bases not matched to a gene; V was cut back by 3 bases and J by 6 bases. The germline V gene has CDR1 LGHNA and CDR2 YNFKEQ. The CDR3, as DNA: TGTGCCAGCAGCCAGATGATGGGACTAGCGGGGGGGCCGGGCGAGCAGTACTTC. This gives the protein CASSQMMGLAGGPGEQYF.

This rearrangement joins TRBV7-9 to TRBJ2-5; TRBD1 is a possible D gene (6 bases). The CDR3 is 14 amino acids. Between the trimmed V and J ends, which lost 4 bases and 5 bases, there was a span of 14 bases. Germline V gene data show CDR1 as SEHNR and CDR2 as FQNEAQ (reference sequence). CDR3 in DNA: TGTGCCAGCAGCTCACCAGGGGACGCGGAGACCCAGTACTTC. Translation gives CASSSPGDAETQYF. Supplemented by reference TRBV7-9 and TRBJ2-5, the full variable domain reads DTGVSQNPRHKITKRGQNVTFRCDPISEHNRLYWYRQTLGQGPEFLTYFQNEAQLEKSRLLSDRFSAERPKGSFSTLEIQRTEQGDSAMYLCASSSPGDAETQYFGPGTRLLVL.

Remarks on this clone: The germline gene is not matched at one end of the junction; a read error may be the cause. The CDR3 reads CSSSPPEGQGIHEQYF. CDR3 nucleotides: TGTTCCAGCAGCCCCCCCGAGGGACAGGGGATCCACGAGCAGTACTTC. The chain uses TRBV7-9 and TRBJ2-7; TRBD1 matches 10 bases. The CDR3 is 16 amino acids. Germline CDR1 and CDR2: SEHNR and FQNEAQ (reference sequence).

The V call is TRBV7-9, the J call TRBJ2-6; 16 nucleotides match TRBD2. Trimming removed 4 bases from V and 0 bases from J; junction bases left unmatched: 3. The CDR3 is 19 residues long. Germline assignment: CDR1 SEHNR and CDR2 FQNEAQ (reference sequence). Here the CDR3 DNA reads TGTGCCAGCAGCTATGGGACTAGCGGGGGGGCCTCTGGGGCCAACGTCCTGACTTTC. Encoded protein: CASSYGTSGGASGANVLTF.

The rearrangement links TRBV9 to TRBJ1-4, with 9 nucleotides matching TRBD1. The CDR3 contains 18 residues. The J segment lost 4 bases and the V segment lost 3 bases, leaving 13 bases of the junction unmatched. Germline V gene lookup returns CDR1 SGDLS and CDR2 YYNGEE. As DNA, the CDR3 is TGTGCCAGCAGCGGCCGGGACAGGGAGGTTTTTTTTAATGAAAAACTGTTTTTT. Protein product: CASSGRDREVFFNEKLFF.

This chain uses TRBV5-1 with TRBJ2-7; tentative D call: TRBD1 (5 bases). This CDR3 has 17 residues. Trimming cost V 2 bases and J 0 bases, with 18 bases left between them. Germline CDR1 reads SGHRS; CDR2 reads YFSETQ. CDR3 coding DNA: TGCGCCAGCAGCTTTCGTCTACAGGCAACGAGCTCCTACGAGCAGTACTTC. Its translation: CASSFRLQATSSYEQYF.